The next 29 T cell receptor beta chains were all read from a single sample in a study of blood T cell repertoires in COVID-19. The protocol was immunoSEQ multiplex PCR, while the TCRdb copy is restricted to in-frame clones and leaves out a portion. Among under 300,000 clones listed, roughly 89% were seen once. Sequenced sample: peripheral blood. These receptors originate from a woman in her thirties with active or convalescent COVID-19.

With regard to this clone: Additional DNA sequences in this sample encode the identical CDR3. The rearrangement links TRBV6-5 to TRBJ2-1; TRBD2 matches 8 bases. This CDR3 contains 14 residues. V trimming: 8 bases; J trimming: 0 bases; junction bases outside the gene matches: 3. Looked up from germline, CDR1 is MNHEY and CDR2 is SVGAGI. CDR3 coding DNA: TGTGCCAGCGGGAGCGGGAGCTCCTACAATGAGCAGTTCTTC. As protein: CASGSGSSYNEQFF.

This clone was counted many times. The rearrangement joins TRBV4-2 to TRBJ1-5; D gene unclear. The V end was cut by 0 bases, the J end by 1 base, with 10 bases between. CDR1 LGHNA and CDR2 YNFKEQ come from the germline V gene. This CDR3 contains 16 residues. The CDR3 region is CASSQEQFSSNQPQHF. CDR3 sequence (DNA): TGTGCCAGCAGCCAAGAGCAGTTTTCGAGCAATCAGCCCCAGCATTTT.

In nucleotides, the CDR3 is TGTGCCAGCAGTGAGGTCGGGGGAGGCGAGCAGTACTTC. Its translation: CASSEVGGGEQYF. The chain links TRBV2 to TRBJ2-7; perhaps TRBD2 as D (6 bases). Trimming cost V 3 bases and J 6 bases, with 12 bases left between them. Looked up from germline, CDR1 is SNHLY and CDR2 is FYNNEI. The length of the CDR3 is 13 residues.

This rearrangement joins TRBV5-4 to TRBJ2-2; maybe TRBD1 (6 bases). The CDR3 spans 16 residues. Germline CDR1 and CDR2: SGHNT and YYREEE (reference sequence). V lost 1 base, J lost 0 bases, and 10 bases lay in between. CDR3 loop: CASSLLAGANTGELFF. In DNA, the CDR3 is TGTGCCAGCAGCTTGTTGGCAGGGGCGAACACCGGGGAGCTGTTTTTT.

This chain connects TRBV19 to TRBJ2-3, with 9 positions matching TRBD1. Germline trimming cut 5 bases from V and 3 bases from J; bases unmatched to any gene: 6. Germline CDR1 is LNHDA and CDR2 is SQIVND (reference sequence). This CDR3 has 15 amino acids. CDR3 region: CASSQLGTGTDTQYF. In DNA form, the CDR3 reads TGTGCCAGTAGTCAGCTGGGGACAGGGACAGATACGCAGTATTTT.

The CDR3 reads CASSLVGGARSGYTF. The DNA of the CDR3 is TGTGCCAGCAGCCTGGTTGGGGGGGCGAGGTCTGGCTACACCTTC. This sequence joins TRBV5-4 and TRBJ1-2; TRBD1 is a possible D gene (6 bases). This CDR3 is built from 15 residues. V lost 4 bases and J 7 bases, leaving 20 bases between the germline ends. CDR1 is SGHNT and CDR2 is YYREEE in the germline V gene (reference sequence).

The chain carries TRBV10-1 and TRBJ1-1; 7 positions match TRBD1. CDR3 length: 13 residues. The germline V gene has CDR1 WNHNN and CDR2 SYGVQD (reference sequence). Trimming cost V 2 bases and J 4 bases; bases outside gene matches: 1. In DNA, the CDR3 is TGCGCCAGCAGTGAGGCAGGGGGCACTGAAGCTTTCTTT. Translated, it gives CASSEAGGTEAFF.

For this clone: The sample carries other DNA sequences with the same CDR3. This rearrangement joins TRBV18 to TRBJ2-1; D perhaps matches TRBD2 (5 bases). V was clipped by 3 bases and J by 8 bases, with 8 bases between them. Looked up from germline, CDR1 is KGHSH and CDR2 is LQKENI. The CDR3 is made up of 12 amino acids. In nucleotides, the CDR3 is TGTGCCAGCTCACCCTCCGGGGATGAGCAGTTCTTC. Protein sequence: CASSPSGDEQFF.

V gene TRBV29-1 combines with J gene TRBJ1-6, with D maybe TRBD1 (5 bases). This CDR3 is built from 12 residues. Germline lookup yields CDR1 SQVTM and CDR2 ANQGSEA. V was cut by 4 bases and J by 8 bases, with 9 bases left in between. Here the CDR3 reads CSVGGGYSPLHF. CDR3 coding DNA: TGCAGCGTTGGGGGGGGATATTCACCCCTCCACTTT.

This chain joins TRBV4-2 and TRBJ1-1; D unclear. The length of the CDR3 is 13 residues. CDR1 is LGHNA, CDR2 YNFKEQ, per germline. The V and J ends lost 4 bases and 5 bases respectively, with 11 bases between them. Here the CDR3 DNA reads TGTGCCAGCAGCCCCCAGAGGGTGACTGAAGCTTTCTTT. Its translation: CASSPQRVTEAFF.

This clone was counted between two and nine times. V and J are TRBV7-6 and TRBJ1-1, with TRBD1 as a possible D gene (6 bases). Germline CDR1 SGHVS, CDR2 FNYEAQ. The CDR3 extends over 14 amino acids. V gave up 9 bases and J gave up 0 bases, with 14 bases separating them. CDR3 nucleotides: TGTGCCAGTACCGAGGGGGGGATGAACACTGAAGCTTTCTTT. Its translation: CASTEGGMNTEAFF. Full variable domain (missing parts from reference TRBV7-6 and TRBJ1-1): GAGVSQSPRYKVTKRGQDVALRCDPISGHVSLYWYRQALGQGPEFLTYFNYEAQQDKSGLPNDRFSAERPEGSISTLTIQRTEQRDSAMYRCASTEGGMNTEAFFGQGTRLTVV.

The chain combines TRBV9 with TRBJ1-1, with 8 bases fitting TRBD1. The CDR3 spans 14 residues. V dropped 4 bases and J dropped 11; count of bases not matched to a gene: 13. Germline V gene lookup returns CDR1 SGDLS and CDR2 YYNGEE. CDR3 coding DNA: TGTGCCAGCAGCCCCCGGACAGGGTTATCGGAGGCTTTCTTT. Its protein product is CASSPRTGLSEAFF.

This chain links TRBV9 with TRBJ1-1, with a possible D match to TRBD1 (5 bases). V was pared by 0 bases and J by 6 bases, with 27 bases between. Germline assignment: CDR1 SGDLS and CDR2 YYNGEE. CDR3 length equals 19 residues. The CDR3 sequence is CASSVDGGERFQRRPEAFF. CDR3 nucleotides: TGTGCCAGCAGCGTAGATGGGGGGGAAAGGTTCCAGCGTAGGCCTGAAGCTTTCTTT.

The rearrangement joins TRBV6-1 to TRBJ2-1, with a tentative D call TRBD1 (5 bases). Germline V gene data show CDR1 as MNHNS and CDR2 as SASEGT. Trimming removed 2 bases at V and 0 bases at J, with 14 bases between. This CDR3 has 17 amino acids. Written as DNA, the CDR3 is TGTGCCAGCAGTGAACAAGGGTGGGGCCTCTCCTACAATGAGCAGTTCTTC. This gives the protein CASSEQGWGLSYNEQFF.

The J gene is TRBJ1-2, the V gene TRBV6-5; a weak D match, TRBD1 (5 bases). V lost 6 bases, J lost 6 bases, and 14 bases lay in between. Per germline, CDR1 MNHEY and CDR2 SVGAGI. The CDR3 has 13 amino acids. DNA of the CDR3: TGTGCCAGCAGCCAGGGTCGCCTGGATGGCTACACCTTC. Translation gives CASSQGRLDGYTF.

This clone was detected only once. As DNA, the CDR3 is TGTGCCAGCAGCTTACAGCGGGGAATACCGCGGGAGCAGTTCTTC. This encodes CASSLQRGIPREQFF. The chain couples TRBV7-2 to TRBJ2-1, with 7 nucleotides matching TRBD2. The CDR3 sequence is 15 residues long. V was pared by 2 bases and J by 10 bases, with 11 bases of the junction left unmatched. The germline V gene has CDR1 SGHTA and CDR2 FQGNSA. Complete variable domain (other parts from reference TRBV7-2 and TRBJ2-1): GAGVSQSPSNKVTEKGKDVELRCDPISGHTALYWYRQSLGQGLEFLIYFQGNSAPDKSGLPSDRFSAERTGGSVSTLTIQRTQQEDSAVYLCASSLQRGIPREQFFGPGTRLTVL.

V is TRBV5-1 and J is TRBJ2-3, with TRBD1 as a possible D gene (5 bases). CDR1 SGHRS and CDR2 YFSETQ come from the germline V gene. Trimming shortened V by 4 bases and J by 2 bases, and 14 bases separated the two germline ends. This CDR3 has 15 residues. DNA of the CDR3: TGCGCCAGCAGCCCAGGGTCGCACTACACAGATACGCAGTATTTT. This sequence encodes CASSPGSHYTDTQYF.

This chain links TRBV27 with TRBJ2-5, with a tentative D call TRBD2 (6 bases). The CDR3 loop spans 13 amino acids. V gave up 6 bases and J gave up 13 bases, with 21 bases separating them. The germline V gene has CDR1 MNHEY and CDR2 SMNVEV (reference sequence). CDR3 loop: CASSFNKQGLMYF. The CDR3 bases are TGTGCCAGCAGCTTCAATAAACAAGGACTAATGTACTTC.

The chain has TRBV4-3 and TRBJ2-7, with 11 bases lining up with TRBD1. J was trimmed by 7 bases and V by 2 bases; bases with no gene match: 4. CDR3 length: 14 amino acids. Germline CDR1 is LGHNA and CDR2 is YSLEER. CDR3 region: CASSQPGQGGEQYF. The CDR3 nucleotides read TGCGCCAGCAGCCAACCGGGACAGGGGGGAGAGCAGTACTTC.

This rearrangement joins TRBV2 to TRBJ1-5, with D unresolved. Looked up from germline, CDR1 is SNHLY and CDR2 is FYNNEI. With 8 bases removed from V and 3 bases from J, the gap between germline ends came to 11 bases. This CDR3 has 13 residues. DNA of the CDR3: TGTGCCAGCCTTTTAGCTTCCAATCAGCCCCAGCATTTT. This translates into CASLLASNQPQHF.

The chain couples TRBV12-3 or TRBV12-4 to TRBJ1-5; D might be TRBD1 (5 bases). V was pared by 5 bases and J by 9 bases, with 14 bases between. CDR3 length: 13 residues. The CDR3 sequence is CASSRSGGGPQHF. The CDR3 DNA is TGTGCCAGCAGTAGGTCGGGGGGAGGGCCCCAGCATTTT.

The CDR3 DNA is TGTGCCAGCAGCTTGCAGGGGGCCCAAGAGACCCAGTACTTC. Translating it yields CASSLQGAQETQYF. This rearrangement joins TRBV7-9 to TRBJ2-5, with TRBD1 identical over 8 bases. This CDR3 has 14 residues. The germline CDR1 and CDR2 sequences are SEHNR and FQNEAQ (reference sequence). V shed 3 bases, J shed 1 base, and the junction held 1 base outside the gene matches.

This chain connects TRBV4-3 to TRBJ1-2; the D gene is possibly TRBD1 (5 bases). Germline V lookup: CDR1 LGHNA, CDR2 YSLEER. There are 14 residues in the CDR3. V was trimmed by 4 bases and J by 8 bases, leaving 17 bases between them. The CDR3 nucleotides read TGCGCCAGCAGCCCCCCCGGGGGGGAAGGAGGCTACACCTTC. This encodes CASSPPGGEGGYTF.

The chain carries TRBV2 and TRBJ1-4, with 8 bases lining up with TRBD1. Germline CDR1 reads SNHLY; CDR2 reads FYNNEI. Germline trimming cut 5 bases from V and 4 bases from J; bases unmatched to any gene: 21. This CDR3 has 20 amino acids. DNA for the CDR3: TGTGCCAGCAGTTCCCCCCGGGGGCAGGGGGCCATAGCGGGTAATGAAAAACTGTTTTTT. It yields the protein CASSSPRGQGAIAGNEKLFF.

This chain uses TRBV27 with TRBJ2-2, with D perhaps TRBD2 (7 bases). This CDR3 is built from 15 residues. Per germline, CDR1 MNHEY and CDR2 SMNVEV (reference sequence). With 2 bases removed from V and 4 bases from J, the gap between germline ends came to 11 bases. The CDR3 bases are TGTGCCAGCAGTTTAGCGGGGGCGCGCACCGGGGAGCTGTTTTTT. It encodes CASSLAGARTGELFF.

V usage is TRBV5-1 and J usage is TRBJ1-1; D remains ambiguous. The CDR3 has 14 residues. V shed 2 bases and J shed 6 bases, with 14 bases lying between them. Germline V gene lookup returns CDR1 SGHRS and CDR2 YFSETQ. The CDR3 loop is CASSFLKEGSEAFF. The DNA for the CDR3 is TGCGCCAGCAGCTTCCTGAAGGAGGGTTCTGAAGCTTTCTTT.

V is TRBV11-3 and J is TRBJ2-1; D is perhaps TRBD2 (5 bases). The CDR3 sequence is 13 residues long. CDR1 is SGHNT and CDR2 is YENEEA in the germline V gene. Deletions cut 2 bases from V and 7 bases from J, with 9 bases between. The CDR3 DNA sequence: TGTGCCAGCAGCTTAAATAGCGTAAATGAGCAGTTCTTC. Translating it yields CASSLNSVNEQFF.

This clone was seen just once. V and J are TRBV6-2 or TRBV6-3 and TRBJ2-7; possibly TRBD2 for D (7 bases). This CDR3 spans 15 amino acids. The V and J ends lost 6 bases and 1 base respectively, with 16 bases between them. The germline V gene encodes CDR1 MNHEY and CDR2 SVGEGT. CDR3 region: CASRPPGGTSYEQYF. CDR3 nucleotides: TGTGCCAGCAGACCTCCGGGGGGCACATCCTACGAGCAGTACTTC.

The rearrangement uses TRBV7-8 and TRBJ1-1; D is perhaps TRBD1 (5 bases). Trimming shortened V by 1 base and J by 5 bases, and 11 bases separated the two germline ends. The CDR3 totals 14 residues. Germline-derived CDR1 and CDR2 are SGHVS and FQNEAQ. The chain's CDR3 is CASSLVQGGTEAFF. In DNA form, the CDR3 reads TGTGCCAGCAGCTTAGTCCAGGGCGGTACTGAAGCTTTCTTT.